A single sample is the source of the 20 T cell receptor beta chains below, sequenced in a study of Graves' ophthalmopathy and Graves' hyperthyroidism (dated by TCRdb to between 2018 and 2020). The run used an Illumina HiSeq 2000. For repertoire sequencing, TCR beta CDR3 regions were amplified from RNA transcripts. The first round was an RT-PCR using HTBI primers with the Qiagen OneStep RT-PCR kit, and this first round was followed by a second-round multiplex PCR, then size selection and purification. The public sequencing data were trimmed at Q25 with fastp and processed into clonotypes with MiXCR by TCRdb, which kept only in-frame beta chains. Duplicate CDR3 protein sequences are folded into a single record with the most common DNA and genes. The sample table shows hundreds of thousands of distinct CDR3 sequences, and roughly 21% are seen once. The ten largest make up approximately 3.2% of the sample.

The specimen was peripheral blood. The receptors here all came from a woman between 18 and 30 years old with stable Graves' hyperthyroidism. Donor details come from another sample of the same person, matched by shared clones.

There are many counts of this clonotype. V gene TRBV20-1 combines with J gene TRBJ1-2, with D hard to call. The CDR3 runs to 11 residues. V was trimmed by 4 bases and J by 2 bases, leaving 5 bases between them. The germline CDR1 and CDR2 sequences are DFQATT and SNEGSKA (reference sequence). The CDR3, as DNA: TGCAGTGCTAAGGACAACTATGGCTACACCTTC. Translated, it gives CSAKDNYGYTF.

About this clonotype: A single base separates this from a much larger clone, so it may be a read error. The genes are TRBV6-1 and TRBJ2-7; D possibly uses TRBD1 or TRBD2 (5 bases each). The CDR3 spans 14 residues. The V gene lost 7 bases and the J gene lost 2 bases, with 15 bases spanning the gap. Germline V gene sequence: CDR1 MNHNS, CDR2 SASEGT. This chain's CDR3 is CASTFGANPYEQYF. As DNA, the CDR3 is TGTGCCAGCACCTTCGGGGCAAACCCCTACGAGCAGTACTTC.

This clonotype was detected many times. The chain uses TRBV5-4 and TRBJ1-1; TRBD1 is a possible D gene (6 bases). V lost 0 bases and J lost 2, with 8 bases in between. The CDR3 is 14 residues long. Germline V gene lookup returns CDR1 SGHNT and CDR2 YYREEE (reference sequence). Here the CDR3 DNA reads TGTGCCAGCAGCTTGGACAGGGCTAACACTGAAGCTTTCTTT. Translation: CASSLDRANTEAFF. Full variable domain (remainder filled in from reference TRBV5-4 and TRBJ1-1): ETGVTQSPTHLIKTRGQQVTLRCSSQSGHNTVSWYQQALGQGPQFIFQYYREEENGRGNFPPRFSGLQFPNYSSELNVNALELDDSALYLCASSLDRANTEAFFGQGTRLTVV.

This clonotype was picked up many times. The chain employs TRBV20-1 and TRBJ2-7; no definite D call. The CDR3 sequence is 14 residues long. Germline V gene sequence: CDR1 DFQATT, CDR2 SNEGSKA (reference sequence). Trimming removed 1 base from V and 7 bases from J, with 17 bases in between. In nucleotides, the CDR3 is TGCAGTGCTAGAGGGTGGACCAAGAATTGGGAGCAGTACTTC. Protein sequence: CSARGWTKNWEQYF.

In this sample, this clonotype turned up many times. The chain is built from TRBV5-1 and TRBJ2-7, with 7 nucleotides matching TRBD2. Germline V CDR1 and CDR2: SGHRS, YFSETQ. CDR3 size: 15 residues. V dropped 2 bases and J dropped 7; count of bases not matched to a gene: 12. CDR3 DNA: TGCGCCAGCAGCTTTGGTAGCGGGCGGGCGTGGGAGCAGTACTTC. Protein sequence: CASSFGSGRAWEQYF.

The chain combines TRBV12-3 or TRBV12-4 with TRBJ1-5; D might be TRBD1 (5 bases). This CDR3 comprises 13 residues. Trimming removed 11 bases from V and 4 bases from J, with 15 bases in between. CDR3 bases: TGTGCCTGCGCTTCAGGGTGGAATCAGCCCCAGCATTTT. Its protein product is CACASGWNQPQHF.

In this sample, this clonotype turned up a few times. This rearrangement joins TRBV12-3 or TRBV12-4 to TRBJ1-2; D is unclear. The CDR3 has 15 residues. Trimming pared 5 bases from V and 2 bases from J, leaving 15 bases between. The CDR3 region has the DNA TGTGCCAGCAGTCCAAAAAGGACGTTAAACTATGGCTACACCTTC. Translated, it gives CASSPKRTLNYGYTF.

In its sample, this clonotype was seen many times. This chain uses TRBV27 with TRBJ2-7; 7 bases agree with TRBD1. The germline V gene has CDR1 MNHEY and CDR2 SMNVEV (reference sequence). V dropped 8 bases and J dropped 7; count of bases not matched to a gene: 20. This CDR3 is 16 amino acids long. The CDR3 DNA sequence: TGTGCCAGCGGACCGCCGGACAGATCCAGCAGGGGGGAGCAGTACTTC. It is translated as CASGPPDRSSRGEQYF.

This clonotype was found many times. J is TRBJ2-2 and V is TRBV10-1, with TRBD2 matching over 7 bases. Trimming took 6 bases from V and 7 from J; bases not matched to a gene: 5. CDR3 length: 13 amino acids. Germline values: CDR1 WNHNN, CDR2 SYGVQD (reference sequence). The CDR3 loop reads CASSGGSFGELFF. The CDR3 DNA reads as TGCGCCAGCAGCGGCGGGAGTTTCGGGGAGCTGTTTTTT.

This chain connects TRBV12-3 or TRBV12-4 to TRBJ1-4, with TRBD1 identical over 9 bases. The J segment lost 8 bases and the V segment lost 4 bases, leaving 5 bases of the junction unmatched. This CDR3 comprises 14 residues. The CDR3 DNA sequence: TGTGCCAGCAGTTCCCGGGACAGGGACGAAAAACTGTTTTTT. Encoded protein: CASSSRDRDEKLFF.

The rearrangement joins TRBV7-8 to TRBJ2-7, with TRBD1 as a possible D gene (7 bases). Germline loops: CDR1 SGHVS, CDR2 FQNEAQ. V was clipped by 5 bases and J by 0 bases, with 14 bases between them. The CDR3 spans 15 residues. The CDR3 here is CASSPAGTASYEQYF. In DNA, the CDR3 is TGTGCCAGCAGCCCGGCGGGGACAGCCTCCTACGAGCAGTACTTC.

The chain employs TRBV4-1 and TRBJ1-1, with 7 bases matching TRBD1. This CDR3 contains 14 residues. The trim removed 3 bases at V and 3 bases at J, leaving 4 bases unmatched. Per germline, CDR1 MGHRA and CDR2 YSYEKL. CDR3 in amino acids: CASSQAGGHTEAFF. The DNA of the CDR3 is TGCGCCAGCAGCCAGGCAGGGGGGCACACTGAAGCTTTCTTT.

This clonotype showed up many times. This rearrangement joins TRBV30 to TRBJ2-7, with unresolved D. V was clipped by 0 bases and J by 3 bases, with 9 bases between them. The CDR3 consists of 13 residues. CDR1 is GTSNPN and CDR2 is SVGIG in the germline V gene (reference sequence). As DNA, the CDR3 is TGTGCCTGGAGTGTACTGTTACTCTACGAGCAGTACTTC. Amino acid sequence: CAWSVLLLYEQYF.

This clonotype was counted once. A much larger clone lies a single base off, so this may be a read error. The chain combines TRBV7-2 with TRBJ1-1, with 8 bases identical to TRBD1. The junction had 11 bases not matched to a gene; V was cut back by 8 bases and J by 3 bases. The germline gives CDR1 SGHTA, CDR2 FQGNSA. This CDR3 has 15 amino acids. The CDR3 region has the DNA TGTGCCAGCTGCGAAAGCGCAGGGGGCTACACTGAAGCTTTCTTT. Protein product: CASCESAGGYTEAFF.

This clonotype has a count of ten or more. This chain joins TRBV20-1 and TRBJ2-1; D possibly corresponds to TRBD2 (5 bases). This CDR3 spans 16 amino acids. The germline V gene encodes CDR1 DFQATT and CDR2 SNEGSKA (reference sequence). V dropped 0 bases and J dropped 0 bases, with 12 bases sitting between them. Here the CDR3 reads CSARDLWGDSYNEQFF. The CDR3 DNA is TGCAGTGCTAGAGATCTCTGGGGAGACTCCTACAATGAGCAGTTCTTC.

The rearrangement links TRBV20-1 to TRBJ1-1; 8 nucleotides align to TRBD1. The germline CDR1 and CDR2 sequences are DFQATT and SNEGSKA (reference sequence). The CDR3 length is 13 residues. V lost 4 bases and J lost 4; bases outside the gene matches: 5. DNA for the CDR3: TGCAGTGCTAACGACAGGGGAGGCACTGAAGCTTTCTTT. Protein product: CSANDRGGTEAFF.

This clonotype appeared many times. This chain uses TRBV6-2 or TRBV6-3 with TRBJ2-5; no clear D. V lost 3 bases and J lost 5, with 10 bases in between. The CDR3 totals 13 residues. Looked up from germline, CDR1 is MNHEY and CDR2 is SVGEGT. The CDR3 DNA follows: TGTGCCAGCAGTTATAAGGGTCTGGAGACCCAGTACTTC. Translated: CASSYKGLETQYF.

This clonotype was counted ten times or more. The chain links TRBV18 to TRBJ2-7; no firm D call. Germline loops: CDR1 KGHSH, CDR2 LQKENI. There are 13 residues in the CDR3. The V and J ends lost 0 bases and 3 bases respectively, with 6 bases between them. The CDR3 DNA sequence: TGTGCCAGCTCACCACCGACGGTCTACGAGCAGTACTTC. Translation: CASSPPTVYEQYF. The variable domain in full, completed from reference TRBV18 and TRBJ2-7, reads NAGVMQNPRHLVRRRGQEARLRCSPMKGHSHVYWYRQLPEEGLKFMVYLQKENIIDESGMPKERFSAEFPKEGPSILRIQQVVRGDSAAYFCASSPPTVYEQYFGPGTRLTVT.

At least ten counts were recorded for this clonotype. In DNA, the CDR3 is TGTGCCAGCAGCGCCAGTCCCGCGCAGGGAGTCTCCTATGGCTACACCTTC. Translation gives CASSASPAQGVSYGYTF. This sequence joins TRBV9 and TRBJ1-2; the D gene is possibly TRBD1 (5 bases). V lost 3 bases and J lost 4, with 22 bases in between. CDR1 SGDLS and CDR2 YYNGEE come from the germline V gene. The CDR3 runs to 17 residues.

Only a few counts were recorded for this clonotype. At one end the junction does not follow the germline gene, possibly because of a read error. The chain combines TRBV7-9 with TRBJ2-4; 8 bases fit TRBD1. In germline, CDR1 is SEHNR, CDR2 FQNEAQ (reference sequence). This CDR3 is built from 15 residues. This CDR3 reads CASSLQRTGKNIKYF. Here the CDR3 DNA reads TGTGCCAGCAGCTTACAGAGGACAGGGAAAAACATTAAGTACTTC.